This T cell receptor beta chain originates from a study of blood T cells in healthy people across ages. Drawing of peripheral blood yielded about 10 milliliters from each donor. CDR1 SQVTM and CDR2 ANQGSEA come from the germline V gene. CDR3 length equals 13 residues. In its sample, this clonotype was seen a few times. The antigen is unknown. A read error may produce the germline difference seen at one junction end. Study outcomes and limitations: Strong correlation existed between TCR beta diversity and naive T cell percentage. Naive CD4+ cells and diversity were both higher in long-lived donors than in aged donors.

Sample-barcoded 5' priming and a J-beta primer mix drove a second PCR of roughly 6 to 12 cycles. TCRdb redid the calling of the 5' RACE reads with MiXCR, one entry per CDR3 protein. The table has around 990,000 distinct CDR3 sequences, roughly 24% seen once. These sequences were also reported in another study, on T cells of mothers and their children.

This chain uses TRBV29-1 with TRBJ2-5; 7 positions match TRBD1. Material: blood. The sequence was obtained from a girl aged 2-10 years in good health. The CDR3 spells CSVEPDRWKTRYF. Written as DNA, the CDR3 is TGCAGCGTTGAACCGGACAGGTGGAAGACCCGGTACTTC.